This passage covers 10 T cell receptor beta chains from one sample sequenced in a study of shared clonotypes between healthy human individuals. Clones were sequenced by immunoSEQ multiplex PCR, and TCRdb holds only the in-frame ones, with some missing. The sample comprises roughly 1.4 million clones, 98% of which are singletons, and over 0.3% rests with the top ten. Sequencing used naive CD4+ T cells sorted from blood. The subset was: CD45RA+ positively selected. The source is a man aged 30-40 years in good health.

The V and J genes are TRBV9 and TRBJ2-2; TRBD1 is a possible D gene (5 bases). The CDR3 has 14 residues. Germline V gives CDR1 SGDLS, CDR2 YYNGEE. The V and J ends lost 4 bases and 1 base respectively, with 8 bases between them. The CDR3 loop reads CASSITGNTGELFF. The CDR3 coding sequence is TGTGCCAGCAGCATAACAGGGAACACCGGGGAGCTGTTTTTT.

The rearrangement joins TRBV10-2 to TRBJ1-4; unclear D gene. The length of the CDR3 is 16 residues. In germline, CDR1 is WSHSY, CDR2 SAAADI. Trimming took 0 bases from V and 7 from J, leaving 15 bases between them. The CDR3 sequence is CASSESPQKVSEKLFF. CDR3 coding DNA: TGCGCCAGCAGTGAGTCTCCACAGAAAGTTAGTGAAAAACTGTTTTTT.

V gene TRBV6-4 combines with J gene TRBJ2-2; D is possibly TRBD1 (5 bases). The V gene lost 6 bases and the J gene lost 1 base, with 9 bases spanning the gap. The CDR3 runs to 14 residues. Germline CDR1 is MRHNA and CDR2 is SNTAGT. Written as DNA, the CDR3 is TGTGCCAGCAGCCGAACAGGGAACACCGGGGAGCTGTTTTTT. This sequence encodes CASSRTGNTGELFF.

This chain connects TRBV7-9 to TRBJ2-7, with TRBD1 as a possible D gene (6 bases). Germline lookup yields CDR1 SEHNR and CDR2 FQNEAQ (reference sequence). This CDR3 is built from 14 residues. Trimming shortened V by 3 bases and J by 1 base, and 10 bases separated the two germline ends. The CDR3 reads CASSFGQYSYEQYF. The CDR3 region has the DNA TGTGCCAGCAGCTTCGGACAGTATTCCTACGAGCAGTACTTC.

The V and J genes are TRBV21-1 and TRBJ2-5; TRBD1, the D gene given by the table, was not confirmed from the DNA. TRBV21-1 is designated a pseudogene. The CDR3 length is 15 residues. CDR3 sequence: CASSKTDRVQETQYF. CDR3 bases: TGTGCCAGCAGCAAGACTGACAGGGTACAAGAGACCCAGTACTTC.

The V and J genes are TRBV5-4 and TRBJ2-1; D unclear. Per germline, CDR1 SGHNT and CDR2 YYREEE (reference sequence). The CDR3 is 12 residues long. Trimming removed 4 bases from V and 7 bases from J, with 9 bases in between. The CDR3 DNA reads as TGTGCCAGCAGCGCCAATTCTAATGAGCAGTTCTTC. As protein: CASSANSNEQFF.

This chain connects TRBV18 to TRBJ2-1; TRBD2 matches 13 bases. This CDR3 comprises 14 residues. V was clipped by 5 bases and J by 7 bases; unmatched bases: 2. The germline gives CDR1 KGHSH, CDR2 LQKENI. The CDR3 sequence: CASSRTSGSNEQFF. CDR3 in DNA: TGTGCCAGCTCAAGGACTAGCGGGAGTAATGAGCAGTTCTTC. The full variable domain, in which reference TRBV18 and TRBJ2-1 provide the parts outside the CDR3, is NAGVMQNPRHLVRRRGQEARLRCSPMKGHSHVYWYRQLPEEGLKFMVYLQKENIIDESGMPKERFSAEFPKEGPSILRIQQVVRGDSAAYFCASSRTSGSNEQFFGPGTRLTVL.

The genes are TRBV5-1 and TRBJ2-1; the D gene is possibly TRBD2 (6 bases). Germline V gives CDR1 SGHRS, CDR2 YFSETQ. This CDR3 contains 15 residues. Trimming removed 9 bases at V and 7 bases at J, with 23 bases between. CDR3 in amino acids: CATRPPGLQGNEQFF. Here the CDR3 DNA reads TGCGCCACCAGACCGCCGGGACTTCAAGGAAATGAGCAGTTCTTC.

V gene TRBV7-2 combines with J gene TRBJ2-2; 8 bases match TRBD2. V shed 5 bases, J shed 5 bases, and the junction held 7 bases outside the gene matches. The V gene's germline CDR1 is SGHTA and CDR2 FQGNSA. The CDR3 is 15 amino acids. CDR3 coding DNA: TGTGCCAGCAGCCCCGAAAGACTAGCGACCGGGGAGCTGTTTTTT. Its translation is CASSPERLATGELFF.

The CDR3, as DNA: TGTGCCAGCAGCTTAGGGGGTAAAAACACTGAAGCTTTCTTT. This sequence encodes CASSLGGKNTEAFF. The chain employs TRBV7-2 and TRBJ1-1; no definite D call. The CDR3 spans 14 residues. Trimming took off 1 base at V and 2 bases at J, with 8 bases between the two ends. The germline CDR1 and CDR2 sequences are SGHTA and FQGNSA.